The 20 T cell receptor beta chains listed next were all sequenced from one sample in a study of CD8 T cells in Susac syndrome. The authors reverse transcribed roughly 0.5 to 1 ug RNA with random hexamers. TCRdb recomputed calls from the immunoSEQ multiplex PCR reads with MiXCR, one row per CDR3 protein. Here the sample spans 150,000 to 250,000 distinct CDR3 sequences, about 96% being singletons. Sequenced input: CD4+ T cells from PBMCs. The receptors were gathered from a human donor with multiple sclerosis.

The V gene is TRBV30, the J gene TRBJ1-1, with a tentative D call TRBD1 (6 bases). V lost 5 bases, J lost 4 bases, and 17 bases lay in between. CDR1 is GTSNPN, CDR2 SVGIG, per germline (reference sequence). The CDR3 sequence is 14 residues long. CDR3 DNA sequence: TGTGCCTGGTCACAGGGAATTGGTGGCACTGAAGCTTTCTTT. The encoded protein is CAWSQGIGGTEAFF.

The J gene is TRBJ2-7, the V gene TRBV29-1; TRBD1 aligns across 8 bases. The CDR3 loop spans 13 amino acids. J gave up 4 bases and V 7 bases, and 9 bases lay outside the gene matches. Germline assignment: CDR1 SQVTM and CDR2 ANQGSEA. The CDR3 loop is CSASGQAGYEQYF. The CDR3 region has the DNA TGCAGCGCCTCGGGACAGGCGGGGTACGAGCAGTACTTC.

J is TRBJ2-2 and V is TRBV20-1; D gene ambiguous. V lost 2 bases to trimming and J lost 4 bases, with 8 bases between them. The CDR3 covers 13 residues. Germline V gives CDR1 DFQATT, CDR2 SNEGSKA (reference sequence). CDR3: CSARSAGTGELFF. In DNA form, the CDR3 reads TGCAGTGCTAGATCCGCAGGCACCGGGGAGCTGTTTTTT.

This chain links TRBV20-1 with TRBJ1-2; D unclear. Germline V gives CDR1 DFQATT, CDR2 SNEGSKA (reference sequence). The CDR3 totals 15 residues. Trimming cost V 5 bases and J 2 bases, with 18 bases left between them. Here the CDR3 DNA reads TGCAGTGCTCTTAAGCCACCGCCTTCAAACTATGGCTACACCTTC. It is translated as CSALKPPPSNYGYTF.

The gene calls are TRBV5-4 and TRBJ2-1; TRBD1 matches at 8 bases. Germline CDR1 and CDR2: SGHNT and YYREEE (reference sequence). The CDR3 is made up of 14 amino acids. V dropped 7 bases and J dropped 5; count of bases not matched to a gene: 8. The CDR3 DNA reads as TGTGCCAGCTCCCCGGGACAGGCTAACAATGAGCAGTTCTTC. Its protein is CASSPGQANNEQFF.

This chain links TRBV3-1 with TRBJ2-1; the D gene could be TRBD1 or TRBD2 (5 bases each). The CDR3 runs to 15 residues. CDR1 is LGHDT and CDR2 is YNNKEL in the germline V gene (reference sequence). The ends were cut back, 7 bases at V and 8 bases at J, with 21 bases in the middle. The CDR3 is CASTRGGSPAHEQFF. CDR3 in DNA: TGTGCCAGCACAAGGGGTGGGAGTCCGGCTCATGAGCAGTTCTTC.

In the case of this clonotype: An end of the junction differs from the germline gene, which may be a read error. The chain is built from TRBV12-3 or TRBV12-4 and TRBJ2-1; perhaps D is TRBD1 or TRBD2 (5 bases each). There are 13 residues in the CDR3. CDR3 bases: TGTGCCAGCAGCTTAGGGGCTAGCTCCCCGCAGTTCTTC. This translates into CASSLGASSPQFF.

The V call is TRBV5-1, the J call TRBJ2-2, with no clear D. This CDR3 comprises 12 residues. The germline V gene has CDR1 SGHRS and CDR2 YFSETQ. Trimming shortened V by 0 bases and J by 7 bases, and 4 bases separated the two germline ends. DNA for the CDR3: TGCGCCAGCAGCTTGGGTATCGGGGAGCTGTTTTTT. Protein: CASSLGIGELFF.

The gene calls are TRBV24-1 and TRBJ1-5; the D gene is possibly TRBD1 (5 bases). The length of the CDR3 is 15 residues. Germline V lookup: CDR1 KGHDR, CDR2 SFDVKD. V dropped 3 bases and J dropped 10 bases, with 18 bases sitting between them. The DNA for the CDR3 is TGTGCCACCAGTGATCAGGGCCTATCGGGTGGACCCCAGCATTTT. Its translation: CATSDQGLSGGPQHF.

The CDR3 spells CASSLVGASVQPQHF. The CDR3 region has the DNA TGTGCCAGCAGCTTAGTGGGGGCTTCGGTTCAGCCCCAGCATTTT. The chain carries TRBV7-2 and TRBJ1-5; TRBD1 is a possible D gene (6 bases). Trimming shortened V by 1 base and J by 6 bases, and 13 bases separated the two germline ends. This CDR3 contains 15 residues. Germline V CDR1 and CDR2: SGHTA, FQGNSA.

The DNA of the CDR3 is TGTGCCAGCAGCTTCCCGGCGGGGGGCACAGATACGCAGTATTTT. It encodes CASSFPAGGTDTQYF. The rearrangement uses TRBV7-9 and TRBJ2-3, with TRBD2 identical over 7 bases. V lost 3 bases, J lost 1 base, and 4 bases stayed unmatched. The germline V gene encodes CDR1 SEHNR and CDR2 FQNEAQ (reference sequence). There are 15 residues in the CDR3.

V is TRBV6-5 and J is TRBJ2-4; D gene unclear. Germline CDR1 is MNHEY and CDR2 is SVGAGI. The CDR3 is made up of 15 amino acids. The ends were cut back, 6 bases at V and 7 bases at J, with 19 bases in the middle. The CDR3 region is CASRRAPVGTNIQYF. CDR3 DNA: TGTGCCAGCAGACGTGCCCCCGTGGGTACGAACATTCAGTACTTC.

The V and J genes are TRBV24-1 and TRBJ2-7; no clear D. Trimming took off 2 bases at V and 5 bases at J, with 15 bases between the two ends. The CDR3 is made up of 15 amino acids. Germline V CDR1 and CDR2: KGHDR, SFDVKD. CDR3 bases: TGTGCCACCAGTGATTCAACCGGGCCCCATGACGAGCAGTACTTC. It is translated as CATSDSTGPHDEQYF.

V gene TRBV3-1 combines with J gene TRBJ1-2, with a weak D call TRBD1 (6 bases). The V gene's germline CDR1 is LGHDT and CDR2 YNNKEL (reference sequence). The CDR3 contains 16 residues. Between the trimmed V and J ends, which lost 3 bases and 7 bases, there was a span of 21 bases. CDR3 sequence: CASSHRSSDSTSGYTF. CDR3 DNA sequence: TGTGCCAGCAGCCATCGCTCTTCGGACAGTACGAGTGGCTACACCTTC.

CDR3 sequence reads: CASSQDVDGYNEQFF. CDR3 DNA: TGTGCCAGCAGCCAAGATGTAGATGGATACAATGAGCAGTTCTTC. The chain is built from TRBV3-1 and TRBJ2-1; no clear D gene. V was pared by 0 bases and J by 4 bases, with 10 bases between. This CDR3 has 15 residues. The germline V gene has CDR1 LGHDT and CDR2 YNNKEL (reference sequence).

The chain carries TRBV19 and TRBJ2-2, with D unclear. The V gene's germline CDR1 is LNHDA and CDR2 SQIVND (reference sequence). CDR3 length equals 15 residues. Deletions cut 1 base from V and 4 bases from J, with 10 bases between. The chain's CDR3 is CASSIVQVSTGELFF. The CDR3 bases are TGTGCCAGTAGTATAGTCCAGGTCTCCACCGGGGAGCTGTTTTTT.

The chain is built from TRBV29-1 and TRBJ1-2; tentatively, D is TRBD1 (5 bases). V was pared by 0 bases and J by 6 bases, with 14 bases between. Germline-derived CDR1 and CDR2 are SQVTM and ANQGSEA. This CDR3 comprises 14 residues. The CDR3 bases are TGCAGCGTTGAAGATCCGCCAGGGAGAGATGGCTACACCTTC. This encodes CSVEDPPGRDGYTF.

Only a few counts were recorded for this clonotype. The chain recombines TRBV30 with TRBJ2-3; 14 nucleotides align to TRBD2. The V and J ends lost 3 bases and 4 bases, in that order; junction bases with no gene match: 6. Germline lookup yields CDR1 GTSNPN and CDR2 SVGIG (reference sequence). This CDR3 contains 16 residues. The CDR3 nucleotides are TGTGCCTGGAGGCTGGGGACTAGCGGGAGTTCAGATACGCAGTATTTT. Its translation is CAWRLGTSGSSDTQYF. The complete variable domain, with remaining parts taken from reference TRBV30 and TRBJ2-3, reads SQTIHQWPATLVQPVGSPLSLECTVEGTSNPNLYWYRQAAGRGLQLLFYSVGIGQISSEVPQNLSASRPQDRQFILSSKKLLLSDSGFYLCAWRLGTSGSSDTQYFGPGTRLTVL.

V usage is TRBV20-1 and J usage is TRBJ2-3; tentatively, D is TRBD2 (6 bases). V was shortened by 3 bases and J by 3 bases, with 19 bases between the two germline ends. CDR1 is DFQATT and CDR2 is SNEGSKA in the germline V gene (reference sequence). This CDR3 comprises 16 residues. CDR3 bases: TGCAGTGCTAGTCTCCGGGGGTTGTTGTGGACAGATACGCAGTATTTT. This sequence encodes CSASLRGLLWTDTQYF.

This chain connects TRBV25-1 to TRBJ1-4; D gene ambiguous. This CDR3 has 11 amino acids. Germline-derived CDR1 and CDR2 are MGHDK and SYGVNS. V was trimmed by 1 base and J by 8 bases, leaving 2 bases between them. In nucleotides, the CDR3 is TGTGCCAGCAGTGAATTGGAAAAACTGTTTTTT. Translating gives CASSELEKLFF.